These 21 T cell receptor beta chains were sequenced from one sample in a study of vaccination and CD4 T cells after COVID-19. Their recognized antigens are unknown. Treatment described: approximately 9-day PBMC culture with coronavirus spike peptide pools or control peptides (ViraFEST assay). Scientists ran DNA taken from cultured CD4+ T cells through the Oncomine TCR Beta short-read assay for sequencing. TCRdb re-called the PCR reads through MiXCR, storing one row per CDR3 protein. Counted here are 10,000 to 15,000 distinct CDR3 sequences, roughly 52% occurring once; the ten biggest clones make up 10% to 15%. The sample consisted of CD4+ T cells from blood, cultured in vitro. The receptors were sampled from a human donor who had recovered from COVID-19.

This clonotype turned up a few times. The chain couples TRBV27 to TRBJ1-2; the D is unclear. CDR1 is MNHEY and CDR2 is SMNVEV in the germline V gene (reference sequence). The length of the CDR3 is 12 residues. V lost 8 bases to trimming and J lost 4 bases, with 11 bases between them. The CDR3, as DNA: TGTGCCAGCGGTGACGGAGTCTATGGCTACACCTTC. Amino acids: CASGDGVYGYTF.

The J gene is TRBJ1-2, the V gene TRBV5-1; 12 positions agree with TRBD1. Germline CDR1 and CDR2: SGHRS and YFSETQ. Germline trimming cut 4 bases from V and 8 bases from J; bases unmatched to any gene: 12. This CDR3 has 16 residues. The CDR3 region has the DNA TGCGCCAGCAGCGTCCAGCCGGGACAGGGGGCAGAAGGCTACACCTTC. Its translation: CASSVQPGQGAEGYTF. Filled out from reference TRBV5-1 and TRBJ1-2, the complete variable domain reads KAGVTQTPRYLIKTRGQQVTLSCSPISGHRSVSWYQQTPGQGLQFLFEYFSETQRNKGNFPGRFSGRQFSNSRSEMNVSTLELGDSALYLCASSVQPGQGAEGYTFGSGTRLTVV.

The genes are TRBV20-1 and TRBJ1-5; D gene uncertain. This CDR3 has 12 residues. Trimming stripped 3 bases from V and 12 bases from J, with 15 bases between. CDR1 is DFQATT and CDR2 is SNEGSKA in the germline V gene (reference sequence). The CDR3 sequence is CSASPGKLIQHF. CDR3 in DNA: TGCAGTGCTAGCCCGGGGAAACTAATCCAGCATTTT.

This clonotype was seen a handful of times. The chain uses TRBV7-8 and TRBJ2-7; unclear D gene. Germline lookup yields CDR1 SGHVS and CDR2 FQNEAQ. The CDR3 contains 16 residues. Between the trimmed V and J ends, which lost 1 base and 2 bases, there was a span of 15 bases. The CDR3 protein is CASSLDPHPLAYEQYF. DNA for the CDR3: TGTGCCAGCAGCTTAGACCCGCACCCCCTAGCCTACGAGCAGTACTTC.

Turning to this clonotype: At one end, the junction sequence differs from germline, possibly due to a read error. V gene TRBV20-1 combines with J gene TRBJ1-6; D is unclear. CDR1 and CDR2 (germline): DFQATT, SNEGSKA (reference sequence). This CDR3 is built from 17 residues. In DNA form, the CDR3 reads TGCGGTGCTAGAGATATCCGCTCCTCCGACTATAATTCACCCCTCCACTTT. Encoded protein: CGARDIRSSDYNSPLHF.

The chain links TRBV7-8 to TRBJ2-1, with unresolved D. Germline V gives CDR1 SGHVS, CDR2 FQNEAQ. V lost 3 bases and J lost 4, with 7 bases in between. This CDR3 is built from 13 residues. The CDR3 DNA follows: TGTGCCAGCAGCTTCGGAAATTACAATGAGCAGTTCTTC. As protein: CASSFGNYNEQFF.

This clonotype has a handful of counts. The chain links TRBV21-1 to TRBJ1-1; the table's D call, TRBD1, has no DNA check behind it. TRBV21-1 constitutes a pseudogene. The CDR3 is 13 residues long. In nucleotides, the CDR3 is TGTGCCAGTCTAACGGACAGGGGCTATGAAGCTTTCTTT. The encoded protein is CASLTDRGYEAFF.

This clonotype has a handful of counts. The chain is built from TRBV20-1 and TRBJ2-7; TRBD2 matches at 7 bases. The ends lost 3 bases at V and 7 bases at J; junction bases unmatched: 15. Germline assignment: CDR1 DFQATT and CDR2 SNEGSKA (reference sequence). CDR3 size: 15 residues. The CDR3 sequence: CSASGSGGSLREQYF. CDR3 DNA sequence: TGCAGTGCTAGCGGGTCCGGGGGGTCCCTCCGAGAGCAGTACTTC.

The chain joins TRBV20-1 to TRBJ2-5; D is perhaps TRBD1 or TRBD2 (5 bases each). The CDR3 sequence is 14 residues long. The V end was cut by 0 bases, the J end by 5 bases, with 13 bases between. CDR1 is DFQATT and CDR2 is SNEGSKA in the germline V gene (reference sequence). The CDR3 nucleotides are TGCAGTGCTAGAGATGGGGGACCAAGGGAGACCCAGTACTTC. It specifies CSARDGGPRETQYF.

The genes are TRBV19 and TRBJ2-3; possible D gene TRBD2, 6 bases. This CDR3 is 15 amino acids long. Germline CDR1 reads LNHDA; CDR2 reads SQIVND (reference sequence). V was cut by 6 bases and J by 0 bases, with 13 bases left in between. The CDR3 region is CASREGRQSTDTQYF. The CDR3 DNA reads TGTGCCAGTAGGGAGGGCAGACAGAGCACAGATACGCAGTATTTT. Together with reference TRBV19 and TRBJ2-3, the CDR3 gives the full variable domain: DGGITQSPKYLFRKEGQNVTLSCEQNLNHDAMYWYRQDPGQGLRLIYYSQIVNDFQKGDIAEGYSVSREKKESFPLTVTSAQKNPTAFYLCASREGRQSTDTQYFGPGTRLTVL.

V usage is TRBV19 and J usage is TRBJ1-5; D is perhaps TRBD1 (5 bases). Germline assignment: CDR1 LNHDA and CDR2 SQIVND (reference sequence). V lost 1 base and J lost 3, with 7 bases in between. CDR3 length equals 14 residues. The CDR3 loop reads CASSIGQFNQPQHF. The CDR3 DNA reads TGTGCCAGTAGTATAGGACAGTTCAATCAGCCCCAGCATTTT. Variable domain in full (rest from reference TRBV19 and TRBJ1-5): DGGITQSPKYLFRKEGQNVTLSCEQNLNHDAMYWYRQDPGQGLRLIYYSQIVNDFQKGDIAEGYSVSREKKESFPLTVTSAQKNPTAFYLCASSIGQFNQPQHFGDGTRLSIL.

The chain employs TRBV19 and TRBJ2-4, with D possibly TRBD2 on 8 matching bases. This CDR3 region has 15 residues. From germline, CDR1 is LNHDA and CDR2 SQIVND (reference sequence). The V end was cut by 6 bases, the J end by 7 bases, with 19 bases between. This CDR3 is CASSNYAGGQNIQYF. DNA of the CDR3: TGTGCCAGTAGCAACTACGCGGGGGGACAGAACATTCAGTACTTC.

By sample share, this clonotype is medium-sized. This rearrangement joins TRBV2 to TRBJ2-3; TRBD1 matches 7 bases. The CDR3 has 15 amino acids. The germline gives CDR1 SNHLY, CDR2 FYNNEI. J lost 1 base, V lost 5 bases, and 6 bases had no gene match. Written as DNA, the CDR3 is TGTGCCAGCAGTCCGACAGGGACCCGCACAGATACGCAGTATTTT. It codes for CASSPTGTRTDTQYF. The variable domain in full, completed from reference TRBV2 and TRBJ2-3, reads EPEVTQTPSHQVTQMGQEVILRCVPISNHLYFYWYRQILGQKVEFLVSFYNNEISEKSEIFDDQFSVERPDGSNFTLKIRSTKLEDSAMYFCASSPTGTRTDTQYFGPGTRLTVL.

A few counts support this clonotype. The chain combines TRBV12-5 with TRBJ1-5, with D perhaps matching TRBD1 (5 bases). V was clipped by 4 bases and J by 8 bases, with 12 bases between them. Germline V gene sequence: CDR1 LGHNT, CDR2 FRNRAP. CDR3 size: 13 residues. The CDR3 DNA sequence: TGTGCTAGTGGTTCCCGGGGGACGGAGCCCCAGCATTTT. Residues: CASGSRGTEPQHF.

This clonotype showed up just a few times. V is TRBV20-1 and J is TRBJ1-6; 8 positions match TRBD1. The CDR3 is 14 residues long. J lost 10 bases, V lost 2 bases, and 7 bases had no gene match. Per germline, CDR1 DFQATT and CDR2 SNEGSKA (reference sequence). The CDR3 region has the DNA TGCAGTGCTAGAAGGACAGGGTTTGGATCACCCCTCCACTTT. Translation: CSARRTGFGSPLHF.

The chain uses TRBV5-4 and TRBJ2-3, with 9 positions matching TRBD1. The J segment lost 5 bases and the V segment lost 1 base, leaving 5 bases of the junction unmatched. This CDR3 contains 15 residues. Germline V gives CDR1 SGHNT, CDR2 YYREEE (reference sequence). The CDR3: CASSLPGQGRDTQYF. The CDR3 DNA reads as TGTGCCAGCAGCTTGCCGGGACAGGGAAGAGATACGCAGTATTTT.

In its sample, this clonotype was seen a few times. The chain couples TRBV7-2 to TRBJ1-2; D not resolved. V was cut by 1 base and J by 0 bases, with 9 bases left in between. CDR3 size: 15 residues. CDR1 is SGHTA, CDR2 FQGNSA, per germline. The CDR3 coding sequence is TGTGCCAGCAGCTTAGTCCCCCTAGCTAACTATGGCTACACCTTC. Protein sequence: CASSLVPLANYGYTF.

The rearrangement joins TRBV6-5 to TRBJ2-2, with D possibly matching TRBD1 (6 bases). Germline V gene sequence: CDR1 MNHEY, CDR2 SVGAGI. This CDR3 has 16 amino acids. Trimming took off 2 bases at V and 0 bases at J, with 10 bases between the two ends. The CDR3 is CASSYPGQSNTGELFF. The CDR3, as DNA: TGTGCCAGCAGTTACCCCGGACAGTCGAACACCGGGGAGCTGTTTTTT.

The gene calls are TRBV6-1 and TRBJ2-5; 12 nucleotides line up with TRBD2. Germline CDR1 and CDR2: MNHNS and SASEGT. J lost 5 bases, V lost 7 bases, and 8 bases had no gene match. The CDR3 extends over 15 amino acids. CDR3 nucleotides: TGTGCCAGCACTAGCGGGGGGGCGATGGCGGAGACCCAGTACTTC. Protein: CASTSGGAMAETQYF.

In its sample, this clonotype was seen a few times. The genes are TRBV6-1 and TRBJ2-3; 10 positions match TRBD1. The germline CDR1 and CDR2 sequences are MNHNS and SASEGT. Trimming took 8 bases from V and 3 from J; bases not matched to a gene: 11. The length of the CDR3 is 16 residues. CDR3 region: CASQVIPGQGTDTQYF. Here the CDR3 DNA reads TGTGCCAGCCAGGTCATACCGGGACAGGGGACAGATACGCAGTATTTT.

This clonotype was recorded a few times. The V call is TRBV7-2, the J call TRBJ2-4; 9 bases match TRBD2. V dropped 7 bases and J dropped 6; count of bases not matched to a gene: 10. This CDR3 is 15 amino acids long. From germline, CDR1 is SGHTA and CDR2 FQGNSA. CDR3 in DNA: TGTGCCAGCACTCGTGTGGGCGGGGGGGCAAACATTCAGTACTTC. Its translation is CASTRVGGGANIQYF.